A single sample is the source of the 6 T cell receptor beta chains below, sequenced in a study of T cells expressing NK-cell markers. TCRdb re-called the 5' RACE reads and shows each CDR3 protein once, DNA omitted. In total, the table holds approximately 170,000 distinct CDR3 sequences. Material: blood T cells: a sorted CD56 or NKG2C T cell subset, CD4+ or CD8+ T cells, or bulk PBMC T cells (not recorded which). Every receptor here comes from a man aged 18-69 years in good health.

The chain is built from TRBV6-1 and TRBJ1-5; lacking DNA, the TRBD1 call made by TCRdb goes unchecked. This CDR3 is built from 16 residues. CDR1 and CDR2 from the germline V gene are MNHNS and SASEGT. The CDR3 sequence is CASSEEPGVGNQPQHF.

CDR3 protein: CASSYSGLGRDSPLHF. V usage is TRBV6-5 and J usage is TRBJ1-6; TCRdb selects TRBD1, and the lack of DNA leaves this call unchecked. Germline lookup yields CDR1 MNHEY and CDR2 SVGAGI. CDR3 length: 16 amino acids.

The chain has TRBV20-1 and TRBJ2-7; TCRdb reports TRBD2, a call that lacks DNA to check it against. Germline CDR1 and CDR2: DFQATT and SNEGSKA (reference sequence). The CDR3 sequence is 15 residues long. CDR3 region: CSASFAGGIRYEQYF.

The chain carries TRBV19 and TRBJ2-7; the TCRdb call, TRBD1, lacks DNA for checking. This CDR3 has 13 residues. The germline CDR1 and CDR2 sequences are LNHDA and SQIVND (reference sequence). The CDR3 region is CASKGQGLKEQYF.

The rearrangement uses TRBV5-1 and TRBJ2-7; as DNA is missing, the TRBD2 call by TCRdb cannot be tested. This CDR3 is built from 15 residues. In germline, CDR1 is SGHRS, CDR2 YFSETQ. Here the CDR3 reads CASSFRHRSSYEQYF.

The V gene is TRBV28, the J gene TRBJ2-1; TCRdb proposes TRBD2, but this gene call is untestable without DNA. Per germline, CDR1 MDHEN and CDR2 SYDVKM. The CDR3 runs to 18 residues. CDR3 in amino acids: CASSFLAGVLLPCNEQFF.